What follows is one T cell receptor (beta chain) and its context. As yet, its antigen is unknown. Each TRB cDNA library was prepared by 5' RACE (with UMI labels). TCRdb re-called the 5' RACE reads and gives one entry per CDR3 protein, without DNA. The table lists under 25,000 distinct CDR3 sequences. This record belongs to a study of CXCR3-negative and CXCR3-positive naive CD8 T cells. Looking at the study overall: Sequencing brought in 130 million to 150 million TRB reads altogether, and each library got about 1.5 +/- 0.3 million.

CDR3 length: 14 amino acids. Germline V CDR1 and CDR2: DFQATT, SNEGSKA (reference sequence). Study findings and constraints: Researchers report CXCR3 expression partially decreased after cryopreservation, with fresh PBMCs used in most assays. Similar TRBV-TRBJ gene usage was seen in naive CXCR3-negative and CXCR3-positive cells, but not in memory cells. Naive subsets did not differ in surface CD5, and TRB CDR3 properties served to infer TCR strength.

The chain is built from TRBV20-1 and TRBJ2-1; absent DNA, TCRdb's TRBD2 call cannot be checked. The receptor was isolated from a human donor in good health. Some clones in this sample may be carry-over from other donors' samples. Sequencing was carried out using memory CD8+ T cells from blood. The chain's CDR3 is CSSTSASSYNEQFF.